Presented here are 10 T cell receptor beta chains from one specimen sequenced in a study of T cell responses to AZD1222 COVID-19 vaccine. Profiling relied on immunoSEQ multiplex PCR, and the TCRdb table lists in-frame clones only, not all of them. The sample lists 150,000 to 200,000 clones, more than 75% occurring once. The specimen was peripheral blood, collected on day 0 of MenACWY control vaccination. The receptor source for this set is an adult in good health.

The rearrangement uses TRBV6-1 and TRBJ1-1; D call uncertain. Trimming stripped 0 bases from V and 0 bases from J, with 8 bases between. Per germline, CDR1 MNHNS and CDR2 SASEGT. The length of the CDR3 is 15 residues. The CDR3 coding sequence is TGTGCCAGCAGTGAAGCGGTCAGTTTGAACACTGAAGCTTTCTTT. Its translation: CASSEAVSLNTEAFF.

The V and J genes are TRBV30 and TRBJ1-1; 7 nucleotides line up with TRBD1. Trimming cost V 3 bases and J 11 bases; bases outside gene matches: 24. CDR3 length: 17 amino acids. Germline CDR1 reads GTSNPN; CDR2 reads SVGIG (reference sequence). The CDR3 region is CAWSRQGLGTGKWKAFF. The CDR3 DNA reads as TGTGCCTGGAGCCGACAGGGCCTGGGCACTGGAAAGTGGAAGGCTTTCTTT.

The chain links TRBV6-2 or TRBV6-3 to TRBJ2-3, with TRBD1 as a possible D gene (5 bases). V was shortened by 2 bases and J by 4 bases, with 13 bases between the two germline ends. The CDR3 spans 15 residues. Per the germline V gene, CDR1 is MNHEY and CDR2 is SVGEGT. The CDR3 DNA follows: TGTGCCAGCAGTTACGCGGACATCGTCGCAGATACGCAGTATTTT. This gives the protein CASSYADIVADTQYF.

The CDR3 nucleotides read TGTGCCAGCAGTCCCAGGCAGGGGTATACCGGGGAGCTGTTTTTT. The encoded protein is CASSPRQGYTGELFF. The chain is built from TRBV6-5 and TRBJ2-2, with D possibly matching TRBD1 (6 bases). The CDR3 loop spans 15 amino acids. With 5 bases removed from V and 5 bases from J, the gap between germline ends came to 15 bases. Germline CDR1 and CDR2: MNHEY and SVGAGI.

The CDR3 DNA follows: TGCAGCGCCCTTAGCGGCACTGATGGCTACACCTTC. Translation: CSALSGTDGYTF. J is TRBJ1-2 and V is TRBV29-1, with no clear D. CDR3 length equals 12 residues. Per germline, CDR1 SQVTM and CDR2 ANQGSEA. Trimming took 7 bases from V and 6 from J, leaving 15 bases between them.

This chain connects TRBV10-3 to TRBJ1-2; TRBD1 aligns across 9 bases. Per the germline V gene, CDR1 is ENHRY and CDR2 is SYGVKD. There are 15 residues in the CDR3. The junction had 3 bases not matched to a gene; V was cut back by 4 bases and J by 0 bases. CDR3 bases: TGTGCCATCAGTGGGACAGGGGAGGCTAACTATGGCTACACCTTC. Encoded protein: CAISGTGEANYGYTF.

J is TRBJ2-5 and V is TRBV28, with D tentatively TRBD1 (8 bases). From germline, CDR1 is MDHEN and CDR2 SYDVKM. Trimming took off 5 bases at V and 5 bases at J, with 15 bases between the two ends. The CDR3 covers 14 residues. The CDR3 loop is CASSPQGGEETQYF. CDR3 DNA: TGTGCCAGCAGTCCACAGGGGGGGGAGGAGACCCAGTACTTC.

The V call is TRBV7-2, the J call TRBJ1-2, with D possibly being TRBD1 (5 bases). Germline values: CDR1 SGHTA, CDR2 FQGNSA. The CDR3 length is 15 residues. Deletions cut 1 base from V and 13 bases from J, with 22 bases between. CDR3 protein: CASSLDPGTVLDFTF. CDR3 nucleotides: TGTGCCAGCAGCTTAGATCCTGGGACGGTGCTTGATTTCACCTTC.

This chain connects TRBV19 to TRBJ1-1; no definite D call. The CDR3 totals 13 residues. V lost 6 bases and J lost 4, with 12 bases in between. Germline V gene sequence: CDR1 LNHDA, CDR2 SQIVND (reference sequence). CDR3 sequence reads: CASRLEVRTEAFF. CDR3 sequence (DNA): TGTGCCAGTAGGCTCGAGGTTCGCACTGAAGCTTTCTTT.

V is TRBV6-5 and J is TRBJ2-7; TRBD2 matches at 9 bases. The CDR3 totals 15 residues. Trimming cost V 5 bases and J 2 bases; bases outside gene matches: 7. In germline, CDR1 is MNHEY, CDR2 SVGAGI. CDR3 sequence reads: CASSPTTSGAYEQYF. The CDR3 bases are TGTGCCAGCAGTCCGACGACTAGCGGAGCCTACGAGCAGTACTTC.